The 30 T cell receptor beta chains reported below all come from one sample, sequenced in a study of control samples from healthy donors and cancer patients. Profiled with immunoSEQ multiplex PCR; TCRdb holds only in-frame clones, not every one. The data contain under 150,000 clones, around 86% of them singletons. The sequencing input was blood. The receptors originated from a man aged 40-50 years in good health.

The chain links TRBV7-8 to TRBJ2-2; D unresolved. Germline-derived CDR1 and CDR2 are SGHVS and FQNEAQ. This CDR3 has 15 residues. Trimming left V 1 base short and J 1 base short, with 7 bases between. The CDR3 DNA follows: TGTGCCAGCAGCTTAGTCGCTGGGAACACCGGGGAGCTGTTTTTT. The encoded protein is CASSLVAGNTGELFF.

The rearrangement joins TRBV14 to TRBJ1-2; D might be TRBD1 (5 bases). The germline V and J ends were trimmed by 1 base and 4 bases, with 16 bases remaining between them. Looked up from germline, CDR1 is SGHDN and CDR2 is FVKESK. This CDR3 contains 16 residues. Here the CDR3 reads CASSQARGALVYGYTF. The CDR3 coding sequence is TGTGCCAGCAGCCAAGCACGAGGGGCGTTGGTCTATGGCTACACCTTC.

This chain connects TRBV24-1 to TRBJ1-3; 8 positions match TRBD1. The germline V gene has CDR1 KGHDR and CDR2 SFDVKD. The CDR3 loop spans 18 amino acids. The ends lost 2 bases at V and 0 bases at J; junction bases unmatched: 8. Here the CDR3 reads CATSDSPTGDPSGNTIYF. CDR3 sequence (DNA): TGTGCCACCAGTGATTCGCCGACAGGGGACCCCTCTGGAAACACCATATATTTT.

This clone has only a few counts. The rearrangement joins TRBV6-5 to TRBJ2-2; D is uncertain. Germline V lookup: CDR1 MNHEY, CDR2 SVGAGI. The CDR3 extends over 16 amino acids. Trimming cost V 2 bases and J 1 base, with 11 bases left between them. The CDR3 DNA is TGTGCCAGCAGTTACGGCCTCGTCATGAACACCGGGGAGCTGTTTTTT. Its protein product is CASSYGLVMNTGELFF.

The V and J genes are TRBV24-1 and TRBJ2-3, with 9 bases fitting TRBD1. After removal of 3 bases from V and 2 bases from J, the junction contained 5 bases not matched to a gene. The germline V gene encodes CDR1 KGHDR and CDR2 SFDVKD. The CDR3 is 16 amino acids. CDR3 DNA: TGTGCCACCAGTGATCCGGACAGGGGACACACAGATACGCAGTATTTT. It yields the protein CATSDPDRGHTDTQYF.

The chain links TRBV2 to TRBJ1-5; D not certain. Trimming took 1 base from V and 5 from J, leaving 9 bases between them. There are 14 residues in the CDR3. The V gene's germline CDR1 is SNHLY and CDR2 FYNNEI. The CDR3 sequence is CASSEGRRDQPQHF. The CDR3 bases are TGTGCCAGCAGTGAAGGAAGAAGGGATCAGCCCCAGCATTTT.

The chain recombines TRBV3-1 (or the pseudogene TRBV3-2) with TRBJ2-7; a possible D gene is TRBD1 (5 bases). Trimming left V 4 bases short and J 2 bases short, with 9 bases between. This CDR3 spans 13 amino acids. CDR1 LGHDT and CDR2 YNNKEL come from the germline V gene (reference sequence). The CDR3 nucleotides are TGTGCCAGCAGCCCTTTAGGGGCCTACGAGCAGTACTTC. This gives the protein CASSPLGAYEQYF.

The J gene is TRBJ1-5, the V gene TRBV10-3, with TRBD1 as a possible D gene (6 bases). V gave up 5 bases and J gave up 0 bases, with 8 bases separating them. Germline lookup yields CDR1 ENHRY and CDR2 SYGVKD. The CDR3 runs to 14 residues. This CDR3 reads CAISSGVSNQPQHF. In DNA, the CDR3 is TGTGCCATCAGTTCAGGGGTTAGCAATCAGCCCCAGCATTTT.

The V and J genes are TRBV5-1 and TRBJ1-2, with 7 bases lining up with TRBD1. Germline V gene lookup returns CDR1 SGHRS and CDR2 YFSETQ. V lost 7 bases to trimming and J lost 5 bases; unmatched junction nucleotides: 5. This CDR3 spans 12 amino acids. CDR3: CASGDSGYGYTF. The CDR3 region has the DNA TGCGCCAGCGGGGACAGCGGGTATGGCTACACCTTC. The whole variable domain, remainder taken from reference TRBV5-1 and TRBJ1-2, is KAGVTQTPRYLIKTRGQQVTLSCSPISGHRSVSWYQQTPGQGLQFLFEYFSETQRNKGNFPGRFSGRQFSNSRSEMNVSTLELGDSALYLCASGDSGYGYTFGSGTRLTVV.

This clone occurred a few times. This chain joins TRBV5-5 and TRBJ2-1; no definite D call. V lost 0 bases to trimming and J lost 0 bases, with 7 bases between them. CDR3 length: 15 residues. The germline gives CDR1 SGHKS, CDR2 YYEKEE (reference sequence). CDR3 amino acids: CASSLGVYSYNEQFF. CDR3 DNA: TGTGCCAGCAGCTTGGGGGTATACTCCTACAATGAGCAGTTCTTC.

The chain has TRBV19 and TRBJ1-1; D uncertain. Germline CDR1 LNHDA, CDR2 SQIVND (reference sequence). There are 15 residues in the CDR3. With 4 bases removed from V and 4 bases from J, the gap between germline ends came to 16 bases. CDR3 nucleotides: TGTGCCAGTAGTACCAGAGTGGCCGAGGGCACTGAAGCTTTCTTT. Its translation: CASSTRVAEGTEAFF.

V usage is TRBV3-1 (or the pseudogene TRBV3-2) and J usage is TRBJ1-2; no firm D call. Germline CDR1 reads LGHDT; CDR2 reads YNNKEL (reference sequence). The CDR3 totals 13 residues. Trimming left V 4 bases short and J 5 bases short, with 11 bases between. The CDR3, as DNA: TGTGCCAGCAGCCTCCTCCTGGGTTATGGCTACACCTTC. Its protein product is CASSLLLGYGYTF.

The CDR3 coding sequence is TGTGCCAGCAGCCTAGGGACTAGCGGGGTGGACGAGCAGTACTTC. Encoded protein: CASSLGTSGVDEQYF. The chain uses TRBV6-4 and TRBJ2-7; 13 nucleotides match TRBD2. Germline V gene lookup returns CDR1 MRHNA and CDR2 SNTAGT. The ends lost 6 bases at V and 5 bases at J; junction bases unmatched: 7. The CDR3 loop spans 15 amino acids.

This chain joins TRBV18 and TRBJ1-2, with TRBD1 matching over 9 bases. Germline values: CDR1 KGHSH, CDR2 LQKENI. V shed 4 bases and J 8 bases; nucleotides not matched to a gene: 5. The length of the CDR3 is 13 residues. CDR3 amino acids: CASSLQGAKGYTF. CDR3 in DNA: TGTGCCAGCTCACTACAGGGGGCCAAGGGCTACACCTTC. Filled out from reference TRBV18 and TRBJ1-2, the complete variable domain reads NAGVMQNPRHLVRRRGQEARLRCSPMKGHSHVYWYRQLPEEGLKFMVYLQKENIIDESGMPKERFSAEFPKEGPSILRIQQVVRGDSAAYFCASSLQGAKGYTFGSGTRLTVV.

The table lists this clone with a few counts. The V gene is TRBV7-2, the J gene TRBJ1-2; 12 nucleotides align to TRBD1. V lost 5 bases and J lost 4; bases outside the gene matches: 11. CDR1 and CDR2 (germline): SGHTA, FQGNSA. The CDR3 is made up of 17 amino acids. The CDR3 DNA reads as TGTGCCAGCAGCCTCCTGGGACAGGGGGCGCGAGGCTATGGCTACACCTTC. Protein product: CASSLLGQGARGYGYTF.

This clone was seen more than once but under ten times. This chain uses TRBV19 with TRBJ1-2, with TRBD1 as a possible D gene (5 bases). From germline, CDR1 is LNHDA and CDR2 SQIVND (reference sequence). V gave up 3 bases and J gave up 3 bases, with 11 bases separating them. This CDR3 is built from 14 residues. The CDR3 spells CASSISDSYYGYTF. For the CDR3, the DNA is TGTGCCAGTAGTATTTCTGACAGCTACTATGGCTACACCTTC.

This rearrangement joins TRBV23-1 to TRBJ1-6; TRBD1 matches 10 bases. TRBV23-1 is annotated as an ORF whose role is uncertain. V was pared by 4 bases and J by 9 bases, with 6 bases of the junction left unmatched. The CDR3 totals 15 residues. CDR3 sequence reads: CASSRLTGGFSPLHF. In nucleotides, the CDR3 is TGCGCCAGCAGTCGGCTGACAGGGGGCTTTTCACCCCTCCACTTT.

V gene TRBV6-5 combines with J gene TRBJ2-2; D not resolved. There are 15 residues in the CDR3. Deletions cut 4 bases from V and 1 base from J, with 10 bases between. Germline V gene sequence: CDR1 MNHEY, CDR2 SVGAGI. CDR3 protein: CASSFRTLNTGELFF. In nucleotides, the CDR3 is TGTGCCAGCAGTTTCCGAACACTGAACACCGGGGAGCTGTTTTTT.

The J gene is TRBJ2-5, the V gene TRBV7-8; tentatively, D is TRBD1 or TRBD2 (5 bases each). Germline CDR1 and CDR2: SGHVS and FQNEAQ. Trimming took off 5 bases at V and 1 base at J, with 11 bases between the two ends. This CDR3 spans 14 amino acids. The DNA of the CDR3 is TGTGCCAGCAGCCTCAGGGAGACCCAAGAGACCCAGTACTTC. Its translation: CASSLRETQETQYF.

About this clone: Other DNA sequences in this sample translate to the same CDR3. Written as DNA, the CDR3 is TGCGCCAGCAGCTTGGCGGGGGACTATGGCTACACCTTC. Residues: CASSLAGDYGYTF. This rearrangement joins TRBV5-1 to TRBJ1-2; perhaps TRBD1 as D (5 bases). Trimming left V 0 bases short and J 3 bases short, with 6 bases between. Germline CDR1 reads SGHRS; CDR2 reads YFSETQ. This CDR3 has 13 amino acids.

The chain has TRBV24-1 and TRBJ1-1; D not resolved. CDR3 size: 15 residues. The germline CDR1 and CDR2 sequences are KGHDR and SFDVKD. V was cut by 2 bases and J by 4 bases, with 13 bases left in between. The CDR3 loop is CATSDSGPAGTEAFF. The CDR3 nucleotides read TGTGCCACCAGTGATTCCGGCCCGGCGGGCACTGAAGCTTTCTTT.

This clone was seen once. This chain connects TRBV11-2 to TRBJ1-2; TRBD1 might be the D (6 bases). Germline loops: CDR1 SGHAT, CDR2 FQNNGV. Trimming stripped 5 bases from V and 8 bases from J, with 21 bases between. The CDR3 contains 15 residues. CDR3 region: CASSAKTGYMGGYTF. Here the CDR3 DNA reads TGTGCCAGCAGCGCGAAGACAGGATATATGGGAGGCTACACCTTC.

The rearrangement uses TRBV7-8 and TRBJ1-2; possible D gene TRBD1, 6 bases. Germline CDR1 and CDR2: SGHVS and FQNEAQ. The CDR3 has 16 amino acids. Between the trimmed V and J ends, which lost 0 bases and 4 bases, there was a span of 15 bases. CDR3 coding DNA: TGTGCCAGCAGCTTAGCCTCACAGGGTTCGAGCTATGGCTACACCTTC. Its translation is CASSLASQGSSYGYTF.

The chain combines TRBV6-6 with TRBJ1-1; 10 bases map to TRBD1. The CDR3 is made up of 14 amino acids. V lost 2 bases and J lost 10; bases outside the gene matches: 7. Germline values: CDR1 MNHNY, CDR2 SVGAGI (reference sequence). CDR3 nucleotides: TGTGCCAGCAGTTACGACAGGGGGCGGTTGGGAGCTTTCTTT. Amino acid sequence: CASSYDRGRLGAFF.

The chain links TRBV7-9 to TRBJ2-2; a possible D gene is TRBD1 (6 bases). CDR3 length: 16 amino acids. Germline loops: CDR1 SEHNR, CDR2 FQNEAQ (reference sequence). V gave up 5 bases and J gave up 1 base, with 14 bases separating them. DNA for the CDR3: TGTGCCAGCAGCCCCCGGCAGGGGCTGAACACCGGGGAGCTGTTTTTT. This codes for CASSPRQGLNTGELFF.

This clone turned up a few times. V gene TRBV5-4 combines with J gene TRBJ1-2, with 9 bases matching TRBD1. This CDR3 region has 15 residues. V was pared by 6 bases and J by 2 bases, with 8 bases of the junction left unmatched. CDR1 SGHNT and CDR2 YYREEE come from the germline V gene (reference sequence). The CDR3 is CASTPGDRVNYGYTF. The DNA of the CDR3 is TGTGCCAGCACCCCGGGGGACAGGGTGAACTATGGCTACACCTTC.

The chain joins TRBV24-1 to TRBJ2-1; D unresolved. CDR1 is KGHDR and CDR2 is SFDVKD in the germline V gene. V lost 3 bases to trimming and J lost 7 bases, with 15 bases between them. The CDR3 consists of 15 residues. CDR3 amino acids: CATSDPSGVLNEQFF. For the CDR3, the DNA is TGTGCCACCAGTGATCCCTCCGGCGTGTTGAATGAGCAGTTCTTC.

The CDR3 DNA reads TGTGCCAGCAGCTTAGTGAGGGGACACAATGAGCAGTTCTTC. It translates to CASSLVRGHNEQFF. The chain combines TRBV7-2 with TRBJ2-1; TRBD1 or TRBD2 may be the D gene (5 bases each). Deletions cut 1 base from V and 5 bases from J, with 9 bases between. This CDR3 has 14 residues. Germline V gives CDR1 SGHTA, CDR2 FQGNSA.

This rearrangement joins TRBV11-3 to TRBJ2-3; 7 bases agree with TRBD1. V lost 4 bases to trimming and J lost 7 bases; unmatched junction nucleotides: 2. This CDR3 spans 12 amino acids. CDR1 and CDR2 (germline): SGHNT, YENEEA. CDR3 in DNA: TGTGCCAGCAGCTCGGACAGGCATACGCAGTATTTT. Amino acid sequence: CASSSDRHTQYF.

This chain connects TRBV19 to TRBJ1-5; D is unresolved. There are 14 residues in the CDR3. Germline assignment: CDR1 LNHDA and CDR2 SQIVND (reference sequence). The V gene lost 7 bases and the J gene lost 5 bases, with 15 bases spanning the gap. CDR3 in DNA: TGTGCCAGTACCCCGGGAGGGCGACATCAGCCCCAGCATTTT. Translated: CASTPGGRHQPQHF.